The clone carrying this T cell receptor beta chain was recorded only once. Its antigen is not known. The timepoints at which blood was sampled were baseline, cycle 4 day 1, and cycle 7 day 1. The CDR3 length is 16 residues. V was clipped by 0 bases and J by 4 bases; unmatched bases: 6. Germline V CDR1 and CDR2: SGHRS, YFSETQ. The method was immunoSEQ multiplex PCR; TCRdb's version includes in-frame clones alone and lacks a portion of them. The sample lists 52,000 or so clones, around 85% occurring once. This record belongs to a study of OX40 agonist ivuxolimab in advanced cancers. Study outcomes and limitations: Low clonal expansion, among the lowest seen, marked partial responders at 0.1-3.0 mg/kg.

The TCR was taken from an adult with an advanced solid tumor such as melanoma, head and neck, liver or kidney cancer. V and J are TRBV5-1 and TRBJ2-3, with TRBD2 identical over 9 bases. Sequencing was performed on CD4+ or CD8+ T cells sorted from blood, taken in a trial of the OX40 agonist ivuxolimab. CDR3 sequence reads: CASSLVSGGGADTQYF. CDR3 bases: TGCGCCAGCAGCTTGGTTAGCGGGGGCGGGGCAGATACGCAGTATTTT.